Included here is one T cell receptor (beta chain) sequence, with context. Its antigen is not known. The CDR3 runs to 16 residues. CDR1 is SGHTA and CDR2 is FQGNSA in the germline V gene. The J segment lost 4 bases and the V segment lost 4 bases, leaving 11 bases of the junction unmatched. TCRB transcripts that were expressed got sequenced, as all of the isolated RNA had been reverse transcribed. The method was immunoSEQ multiplex PCR; TCRdb's version includes in-frame clones alone and lacks a portion of them. Of some 640,000 clones listed, 11% to 15% are singletons. This sample is drawn from a study of beta chain features in type 1 diabetes. Across the whole study: Summed over all samples, the examined sorted cells came to 85 million to 140 million.

Whole-study findings and limits: Shortening that was moderate but significant affected the TCRB CDR3s of Type 1 diabetes patients in all four CD4+ subsets. Patients with type 1 diabetes carried fewer insertions and had more deletions at their VDJ junctions. Within patients, naive, central memory and Treg TCRB repertoires seemed more similar than within healthy donors.

The chain employs TRBV7-2 and TRBJ2-7, with 9 bases aligning to TRBD1. The origin of this receptor is a man younger than 30 with type 1 diabetes. What was sequenced was naive CD4+ T cells from blood. CDR3 protein: CASSSNTGTGWYEQYF. The CDR3 region has the DNA TGTGCCAGCAGCTCAAATACCGGGACAGGGTGGTACGAGCAGTACTTC.